This TCR beta chain was documented in a study of early T cells in non-severe SARS-CoV-2 infection. This clonotype occurred a few times. The CDR3 covers 13 residues. The V segment lost 0 bases and the J segment 11 bases; nucleotides outside the gene matches: 6. Germline V gene lookup returns CDR1 SGHAT and CDR2 FQNNGV. Via MiXCR, TCRdb re-called the 5' RACE reads, giving one row per CDR3 protein. The table records 40,000 to 45,000 distinct CDR3 sequences, roughly 6% of them present only once. The origin of this receptor is an adult who was a healthcare worker with PCR-confirmed SARS-CoV-2 infection or an uninfected control (not recorded which). This sequence joins TRBV11-2 and TRBJ1-1; 7 nucleotides line up with TRBD1. The sample in question was whole blood, obtained at baseline. The CDR3 loop reads CASSLEGGTMAFF. The CDR3 DNA reads as TGTGCCAGCAGCTTAGAAGGGGGCACTATGGCTTTCTTT.